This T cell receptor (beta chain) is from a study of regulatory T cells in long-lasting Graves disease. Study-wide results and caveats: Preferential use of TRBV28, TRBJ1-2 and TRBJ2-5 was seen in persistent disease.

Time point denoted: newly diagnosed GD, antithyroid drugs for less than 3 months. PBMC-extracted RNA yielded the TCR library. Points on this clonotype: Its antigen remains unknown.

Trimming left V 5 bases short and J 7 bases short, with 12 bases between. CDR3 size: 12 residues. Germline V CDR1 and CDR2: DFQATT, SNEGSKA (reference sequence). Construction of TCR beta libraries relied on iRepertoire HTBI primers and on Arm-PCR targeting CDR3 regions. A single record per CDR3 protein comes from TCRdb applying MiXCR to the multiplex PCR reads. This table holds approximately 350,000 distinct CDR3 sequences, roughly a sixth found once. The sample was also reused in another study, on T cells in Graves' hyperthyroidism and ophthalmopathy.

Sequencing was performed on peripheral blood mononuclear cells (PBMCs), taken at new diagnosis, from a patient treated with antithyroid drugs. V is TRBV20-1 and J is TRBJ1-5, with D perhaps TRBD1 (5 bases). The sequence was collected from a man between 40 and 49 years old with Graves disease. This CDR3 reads CSAQTGPQPQHF. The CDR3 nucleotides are TGCAGTGCTCAAACGGGGCCGCAGCCCCAGCATTTT.